This paragraph reports one TCR beta chain. Germline V gives CDR1 MNHEY, CDR2 SVGAGI. This CDR3 is built from 11 residues. V lost 6 bases to trimming and J lost 6 bases; unmatched junction nucleotides: 0. This entry comes from a study of technical replicates of blood from several donors. Only in-frame clones appear in the TCRdb table, and some are missing; sequencing was by immunoSEQ multiplex PCR. The sample has 91,000 or so clones, approximately 95% seen once; the top ten hold 0.21%. The rearrangement joins TRBV6-5 to TRBJ2-3; 7 nucleotides agree with TRBD2. Sequenced: T cells isolated from PBMCs. The TCR originated in a human donor in good health. CDR3 in amino acids: CASRRGDTQYF. As DNA, the CDR3 is TGTGCCAGCAGGCGGGGGGATACGCAGTATTTT.